This T cell receptor beta chain was identified in a study of early T cells in non-severe SARS-CoV-2 infection. Whole-study findings and limits: Matching with VDJdb favored anti-spike CD8 responses (missing private and CD4 specificities).

The TCR library protocol attached unique molecular identifiers to the individual cDNA molecules. TCRdb independently ran MiXCR on the 5' RACE reads; one entry per CDR3 protein. Among tens of thousands of distinct CDR3 sequences listed, 12% were seen once. This clonotype was found a few times. No antigen is known for it. This receptor was obtained from an adult who was a healthcare worker with PCR-confirmed SARS-CoV-2 infection or an uninfected control (not recorded which). Here the sequenced sample was whole blood, taken at baseline.

This CDR3 reads CASSPQGDTQYF. The CDR3 DNA reads as TGTGCCAGCAGTCCGCAGGGGGATACGCAGTATTTT. The V gene is TRBV12-3 or TRBV12-4, the J gene TRBJ2-3; possible D gene TRBD1, 6 bases. The CDR3 is made up of 12 amino acids. Trimming removed 5 bases at V and 6 bases at J, with 9 bases between.